The present TCR beta chain was sequenced within a study of identical twins. Unique molecular identifiers were present on the cDNA, and a universal primer site came from template switching. TCRdb called the 5' RACE reads again in MiXCR, with one record for every CDR3 protein. The table has more than 350,000 distinct CDR3 sequences, approximately 8.7% seen once. CDR1 SGHNT and CDR2 YYREEE come from the germline V gene (reference sequence). The CDR3 extends over 15 amino acids. V dropped 4 bases and J dropped 4; count of bases not matched to a gene: 11. The TCR comes from a woman in her forties or fifties in good health. This rearrangement joins TRBV5-4 to TRBJ2-7; 7 bases agree with TRBD2. The sequenced sample was naive T cells sorted from blood. CDR3 region: CASSPKPGLLYEQYV. CDR3 sequence (DNA): TGTGCCAGCAGCCCTAAACCGGGACTACTATACGAGCAGTACGTC.